The entry below gives a single T cell receptor (beta chain) sequence along with its context. This specimen belongs to a study of OX40 agonist ivuxolimab in advanced cancers. Produced via immunoSEQ multiplex PCR; TCRdb's table is partial and in-frame only. This table has around 95,000 clones, 91% appearing once. Germline V gene data show CDR1 as LNHNV and CDR2 as YYDKDF (reference sequence). This CDR3 region has 13 residues. V was pared by 3 bases and J by 2 bases, with 7 bases between. The material was CD4+ or CD8+ T cells sorted from blood, obtained in a trial of the OX40 agonist ivuxolimab. The rearrangement links TRBV15 to TRBJ2-5; a possible D gene is TRBD1 (5 bases). This TCR was recovered from an adult with an advanced solid tumor such as melanoma, head and neck, liver or kidney cancer. As DNA, the CDR3 is TGTGCCACCAGCAGGGACACACAAGAGACCCAGTACTTC. This encodes CATSRDTQETQYF.